The 13 T cell receptor beta chains below were found in one sample sequenced in a study of OX40 agonist ivuxolimab in advanced cancers. Clones were read by immunoSEQ multiplex PCR, and TCRdb kept only the in-frame ones, dropping some. The sample holds 44,000 or so clones, over 75% seen once. This material consisted of CD4+ or CD8+ T cells sorted from blood, taken in a trial of the OX40 agonist ivuxolimab. The source is an adult with an advanced solid tumor such as melanoma, head and neck, liver or kidney cancer.

This chain joins TRBV6-5 and TRBJ1-6; D perhaps matches TRBD1 (5 bases). From germline, CDR1 is MNHEY and CDR2 SVGAGI. The CDR3 covers 15 residues. V gave up 2 bases and J gave up 9 bases, with 14 bases separating them. The CDR3 sequence is CASSYRAGMGSPLHF. For the CDR3, the DNA is TGTGCCAGCAGTTACCGTGCAGGGATGGGTTCACCCCTCCACTTT.

This rearrangement joins TRBV6-5 to TRBJ2-3; 7 bases fit TRBD1. The junction had 9 bases not matched to a gene; V was cut back by 6 bases and J by 3 bases. Germline V CDR1 and CDR2: MNHEY, SVGAGI. This CDR3 contains 15 residues. DNA of the CDR3: TGTGCCAGCAGCCGACAGGGTTGGGCGACAGATACGCAGTATTTT. It yields the protein CASSRQGWATDTQYF.

This chain joins TRBV6-1 and TRBJ1-3; D gene unclear. The CDR3 spans 12 residues. Trimming pared 6 bases from V and 5 bases from J, leaving 8 bases between. Germline values: CDR1 MNHNS, CDR2 SASEGT. The CDR3 reads CASSEQRNTIYF. CDR3 coding DNA: TGTGCCAGCAGCGAACAAAGAAACACCATATATTTT.

V gene TRBV11-2 combines with J gene TRBJ2-5, with D maybe TRBD2 (6 bases). Germline loops: CDR1 SGHAT, CDR2 FQNNGV. The CDR3 totals 14 residues. Trimming removed 4 bases from V and 4 bases from J, with 13 bases in between. CDR3: CASSWRGGLETQYF. The CDR3 region has the DNA TGTGCCAGCAGCTGGAGGGGAGGCCTAGAGACCCAGTACTTC.

The rearrangement links TRBV19 to TRBJ2-6; 7 bases line up with TRBD1. The CDR3 has 14 residues. Germline lookup yields CDR1 LNHDA and CDR2 SQIVND (reference sequence). The trim removed 8 bases at V and 2 bases at J, leaving 3 bases unmatched. The CDR3 DNA follows: TGTGCCAGTGACAGGGAGACTGGGGCCAACGTCCTGACTTTC. As protein: CASDRETGANVLTF. Supplemented by reference TRBV19 and TRBJ2-6, the full variable domain reads DGGITQSPKYLFRKEGQNVTLSCEQNLNHDAMYWYRQDPGQGLRLIYYSQIVNDFQKGDIAEGYSVSREKKESFPLTVTSAQKNPTAFYLCASDRETGANVLTFGAGSRLTVL.

The chain joins TRBV27 to TRBJ2-7, with D tentatively TRBD2 (5 bases). The germline V and J ends were trimmed by 9 bases and 5 bases, with 17 bases remaining between them. The CDR3 sequence is 13 residues long. Germline values: CDR1 MNHEY, CDR2 SMNVEV (reference sequence). This chain's CDR3 is CASSGENPHEQYF. The CDR3 DNA reads TGTGCCAGTTCTGGGGAGAATCCCCACGAGCAGTACTTC.

In DNA, the CDR3 is TGTGCCAGCAGTTTATTCAGTGAAGCTTTCTTT. It translates to CASSLFSEAFF. The chain couples TRBV28 to TRBJ1-1; D is unresolved. With 1 base removed from V and 7 bases from J, the gap between germline ends came to 4 bases. Germline loops: CDR1 MDHEN, CDR2 SYDVKM. The CDR3 is made up of 11 amino acids.

This sequence joins TRBV6-6 and TRBJ1-5; possibly TRBD1 for D (6 bases). V lost 5 bases and J lost 2, with 13 bases in between. In germline, CDR1 is MNHNY, CDR2 SVGAGI (reference sequence). The CDR3 sequence is 15 residues long. The CDR3 region has the DNA TGTGCCAGCAGTCCAGGGGTAGGGGGCAATCAGCCCCAGCATTTT. This codes for CASSPGVGGNQPQHF.

The J gene is TRBJ1-1, the V gene TRBV30; tentatively, D is TRBD1 (6 bases). Germline V gives CDR1 GTSNPN, CDR2 SVGIG (reference sequence). V was shortened by 2 bases and J by 4 bases, with 11 bases between the two germline ends. This CDR3 is built from 13 residues. The CDR3 reads CAWSPGVGTEAFF. CDR3 coding DNA: TGTGCCTGGAGTCCAGGGGTGGGCACTGAAGCTTTCTTT.

The chain uses TRBV7-2 and TRBJ2-3, with D perhaps given as TRBD1 or TRBD2 (5 bases each). The CDR3 extends over 15 amino acids. V dropped 3 bases and J dropped 0 bases, with 10 bases sitting between them. Germline values: CDR1 SGHTA, CDR2 FQGNSA. CDR3 in DNA: TGTGCCAGCAGCTTGAGTCGGGGCAGCACAGATACGCAGTATTTT. Its translation: CASSLSRGSTDTQYF. Supplemented by reference TRBV7-2 and TRBJ2-3, the full variable domain reads GAGVSQSPSNKVTEKGKDVELRCDPISGHTALYWYRQSLGQGLEFLIYFQGNSAPDKSGLPSDRFSAERTGGSVSTLTIQRTQQEDSAVYLCASSLSRGSTDTQYFGPGTRLTVL.

V and J are TRBV4-3 and TRBJ2-7; 7 bases line up with TRBD1. This CDR3 spans 16 amino acids. The ends lost 4 bases at V and 1 base at J; junction bases unmatched: 10. Germline-derived CDR1 and CDR2 are LGHNA and YSLEER. The DNA for the CDR3 is TGCGCCAGCAGCCCAGACGACAGGGTGAGGTCCTACGAGCAGTACTTC. Translation gives CASSPDDRVRSYEQYF.

The rearrangement joins TRBV13 to TRBJ1-2; no clear D. V lost 1 base to trimming and J lost 4 bases, with 4 bases between them. The CDR3 consists of 12 residues. Germline V gives CDR1 PRHDT, CDR2 FYEKMQ (reference sequence). In DNA, the CDR3 is TGTGCCAGCAGCTTAGTACTCTATGGCTACACCTTC. Protein sequence: CASSLVLYGYTF.

J is TRBJ2-7 and V is TRBV4-2; tentative D call: TRBD1 (5 bases). The germline V and J ends were trimmed by 4 bases and 4 bases, with 14 bases remaining between them. Germline CDR1 reads LGHNA; CDR2 reads YNFKEQ. CDR3 size: 14 residues. The CDR3 sequence is CASSPTQGTYEQYF. Written as DNA, the CDR3 is TGTGCCAGCAGCCCTACCCAGGGAACGTACGAGCAGTACTTC.